This TCR beta chain stems from a study of cytomegalovirus exposure and HLA in healthy donors (dated by TCRdb to 2016 to 2017). In terms of the full investigation: A later analysis indicated that the roughly 120 validation repertoires were generated on the platform also employed for the approximately 700 repertoires of the first cohort. The aim of the study was to test whether cataloging public T cell receptors could identify signatures of past pathogen exposure. A separate validation cohort of about 110 different subjects was used in addition to the roughly 700-subject first cohort. The study combined high-throughput TCR immunosequencing, statistical association of individual TCRs with disease status, and machine learning to predict cytomegalovirus infection status. The research as a whole found: In vitro tests confirmed that a few of the cytomegalovirus-associated TCR beta chains recognize cytomegalovirus antigens. A later analysis lacked HLA typing for the validation cohort, so it scored co-occurrence in that cohort across all 110 or so repertoires. The authors suggested that the approach could potentially be extended to other disease states and immunological phenotypes. Cytomegalovirus status was reported to be diagnosed by the classifier with high specificity and sensitivity in both the original and validation cohorts. A total of 164 TCR beta chains were listed by the study as associated with cytomegalovirus. In a later analysis, TCRs clustered in the first cohort were found to also tend to co-occur in the approximately 120 validation repertoires, with 85% to 95% of cluster scores above 0. Across donors, most TCR sequences were observed very rarely, whereas some public TCRs were present in many individuals.

The donors were included in the validation cohort of around 120 subjects, a group kept apart from the roughly 670-subject first cohort. Libraries were built with the immunoSEQ multiplex PCR assay. From the authors' description of their analysis: A statistical classification framework was built for diagnosing cytomegalovirus status from the catalog of TCR beta chain sequences. TCRdb re-hosts the immuneACCESS table, in-frame sequences only. Its copies lack some clones; in the studies checked, an unresolved V gene accounts for under half of them, and the cause for the rest is not known. V and J calls plus clone size are reproduced from that table; the DNA served to infer D and trimming. Here the sample has 150,000 to 200,000 clones; 80% to 85% occur a single time. The ten largest clones take up about 2.8% of the sample. The sample holds a few counts of this clone. This receptor's antigen is unknown. Nothing much larger sits one base from this clone, and base qualities are not available.

The CDR3 runs 15 amino acids, cysteine and phenylalanine included. The read is trimmed to its CDR3 DNA, 45 bases read in frame from base 1. The germline V and J ends show losses of 6 bases and 3 bases respectively, and no gene match explains 6 bases of the junction. Sequences MNHEY (CDR1) and SVGAGI (CDR2) are obtained from the germline V gene. This TCR came from a woman between 18 and 29 years old in good health and CMV-seropositive. The chain is assembled from TRBV6-5 and TRBJ2-2, with 8 bases in between that match TRBD1. Sequenced sample: PBMCs. CDR3 protein: CASRTTGVHTGELFF. The nucleotides are TGTGCCAGCAGAACGACAGGGGTCCACACCGGGGAGCTGTTTTTT.